The TCR beta chain under discussion was sequenced for a study of shared clonotypes between healthy human individuals. Study observations and caveats: A reduction in generation probabilities was seen for non-shared clonotypes relative to those shared by all four donors.

None of the donors, who were healthy HIV-negative adults, had recently had acute infections or vaccinations. CD45RA-negative memory and CD45RA+ naive subsets were split from the CD4+ cells. Measured with immunoSEQ multiplex PCR; TCRdb has only the in-frame clones, and not every one. The sample holds some 1,600,000 clones, 95% to 99% seen once. The CDR3 has 14 amino acids. Trimming stripped 0 bases from V and 7 bases from J, with 10 bases between. Germline CDR1 MNHEY, CDR2 SVGAGI. Remarks on this clone: Its antigen is currently unknown.

What was sequenced was naive CD4+ T cells sorted from blood. Subset given: CD45RA+ positively selected. The TCR originated in a man aged 30 to 39 in good health. This chain joins TRBV6-5 and TRBJ2-1; D is perhaps TRBD1 (5 bases). In DNA form, the CDR3 reads TGTGCCAGCAGTTACTCCAACAGGCAGAATGAGCAGTTCTTC. Translated: CASSYSNRQNEQFF.